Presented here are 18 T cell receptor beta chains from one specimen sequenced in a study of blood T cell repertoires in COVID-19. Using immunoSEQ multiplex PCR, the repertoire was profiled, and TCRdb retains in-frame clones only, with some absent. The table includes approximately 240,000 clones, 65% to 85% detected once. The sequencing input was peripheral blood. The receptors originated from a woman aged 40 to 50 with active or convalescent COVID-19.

CDR3 bases: TGTGCCAGCAGCTTAAGACAGAACGGTGAAGCTTTCTTT. Translated: CASSLRQNGEAFF. V gene TRBV7-9 combines with J gene TRBJ1-1, with TRBD1 as a possible D gene (5 bases). Germline CDR1 and CDR2: SEHNR and FQNEAQ (reference sequence). The CDR3 contains 13 residues. Trimming shortened V by 2 bases and J by 7 bases, and 11 bases separated the two germline ends.

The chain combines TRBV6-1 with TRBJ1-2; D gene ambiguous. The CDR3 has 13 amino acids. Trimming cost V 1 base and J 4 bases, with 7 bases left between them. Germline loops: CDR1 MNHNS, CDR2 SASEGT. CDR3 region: CASSEGGRYGYTF. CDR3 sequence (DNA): TGTGCCAGCAGTGAAGGAGGCCGCTATGGCTACACCTTC.

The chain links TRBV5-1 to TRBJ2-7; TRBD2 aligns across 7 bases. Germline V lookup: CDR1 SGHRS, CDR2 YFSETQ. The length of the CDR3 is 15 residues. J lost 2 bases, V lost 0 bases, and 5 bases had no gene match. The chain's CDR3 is CASSLAGGGTYEQYF. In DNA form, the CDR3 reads TGCGCCAGCAGCTTGGCGGGCGGGGGAACCTACGAGCAGTACTTC.

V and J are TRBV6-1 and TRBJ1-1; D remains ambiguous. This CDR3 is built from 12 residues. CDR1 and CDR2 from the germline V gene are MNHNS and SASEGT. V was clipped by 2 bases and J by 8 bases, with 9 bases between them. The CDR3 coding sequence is TGTGCCAGCAGTGAAACAGTAATAGAAGCTTTCTTT. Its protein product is CASSETVIEAFF.

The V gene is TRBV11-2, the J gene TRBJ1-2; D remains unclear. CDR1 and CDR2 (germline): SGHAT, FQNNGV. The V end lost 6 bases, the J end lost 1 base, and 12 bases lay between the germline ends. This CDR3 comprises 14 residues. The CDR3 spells CASSRAMVNYGYTF. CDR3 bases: TGTGCCAGCAGTCGAGCGATGGTTAACTATGGCTACACCTTC.

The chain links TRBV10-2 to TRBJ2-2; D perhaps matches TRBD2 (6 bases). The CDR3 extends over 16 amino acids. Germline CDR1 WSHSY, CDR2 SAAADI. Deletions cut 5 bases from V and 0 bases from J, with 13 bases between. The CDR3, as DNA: TGCGCCAGCAGTCAAACTAGCCCGGCGAACACCGGGGAGCTGTTTTTT. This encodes CASSQTSPANTGELFF.

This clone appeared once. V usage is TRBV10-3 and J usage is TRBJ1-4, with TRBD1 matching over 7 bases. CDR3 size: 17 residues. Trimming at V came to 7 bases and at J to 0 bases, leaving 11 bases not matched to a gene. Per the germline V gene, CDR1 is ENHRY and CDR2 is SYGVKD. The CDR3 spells CAITEPGQPATNEKLFF. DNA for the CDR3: TGTGCCATCACCGAACCGGGACAGCCCGCAACTAATGAAAAACTGTTTTTT.

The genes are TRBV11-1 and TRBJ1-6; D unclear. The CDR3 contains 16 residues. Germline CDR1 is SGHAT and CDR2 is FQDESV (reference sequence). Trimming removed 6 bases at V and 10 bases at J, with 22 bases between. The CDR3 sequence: CASRSSRGTPGSPLHF. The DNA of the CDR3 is TGTGCCAGCAGGAGTTCGCGTGGCACCCCGGGGTCACCCCTCCACTTT.

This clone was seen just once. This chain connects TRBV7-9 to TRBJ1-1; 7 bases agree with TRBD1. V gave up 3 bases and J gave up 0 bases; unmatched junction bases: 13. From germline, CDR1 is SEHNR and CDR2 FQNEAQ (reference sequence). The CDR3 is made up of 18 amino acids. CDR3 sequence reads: CASSFHIGTEPMNTEAFF. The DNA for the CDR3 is TGTGCCAGCAGCTTCCACATCGGGACAGAACCTATGAACACTGAAGCTTTCTTT.

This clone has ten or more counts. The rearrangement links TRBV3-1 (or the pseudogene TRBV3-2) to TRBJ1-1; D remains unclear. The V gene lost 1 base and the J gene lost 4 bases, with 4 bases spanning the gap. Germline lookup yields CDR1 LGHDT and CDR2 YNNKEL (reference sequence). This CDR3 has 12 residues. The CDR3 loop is CASSQGLTEAFF. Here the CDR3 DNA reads TGTGCCAGCAGCCAAGGTCTCACTGAAGCTTTCTTT.

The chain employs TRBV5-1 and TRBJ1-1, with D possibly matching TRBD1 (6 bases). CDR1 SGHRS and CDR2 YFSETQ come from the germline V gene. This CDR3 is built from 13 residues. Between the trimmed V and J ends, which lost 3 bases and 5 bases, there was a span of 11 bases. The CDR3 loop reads CASSSTTGTEAFF. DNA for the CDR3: TGCGCCAGCAGCTCCACGACAGGTACTGAAGCTTTCTTT.

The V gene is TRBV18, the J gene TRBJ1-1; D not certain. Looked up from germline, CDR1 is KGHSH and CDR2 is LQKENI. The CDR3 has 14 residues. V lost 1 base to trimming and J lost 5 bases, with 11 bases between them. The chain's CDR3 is CASSPLESGTEAFF. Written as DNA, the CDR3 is TGTGCCAGCTCACCACTTGAATCGGGGACTGAAGCTTTCTTT.

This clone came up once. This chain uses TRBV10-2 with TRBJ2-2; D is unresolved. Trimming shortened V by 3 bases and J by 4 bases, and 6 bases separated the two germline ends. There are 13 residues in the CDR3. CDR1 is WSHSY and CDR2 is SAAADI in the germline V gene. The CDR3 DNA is TGCGCCAGCAGTGAATTAGCCACCGGGGAGCTGTTTTTT. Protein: CASSELATGELFF.

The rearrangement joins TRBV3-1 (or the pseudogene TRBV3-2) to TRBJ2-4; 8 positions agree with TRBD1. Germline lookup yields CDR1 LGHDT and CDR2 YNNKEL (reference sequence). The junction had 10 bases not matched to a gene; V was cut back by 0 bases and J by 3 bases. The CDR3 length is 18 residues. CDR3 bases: TGTGCCAGCAGCCAAGAACCCGGACAGGGACTTGTCAAAAACATTCAGTACTTC. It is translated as CASSQEPGQGLVKNIQYF.

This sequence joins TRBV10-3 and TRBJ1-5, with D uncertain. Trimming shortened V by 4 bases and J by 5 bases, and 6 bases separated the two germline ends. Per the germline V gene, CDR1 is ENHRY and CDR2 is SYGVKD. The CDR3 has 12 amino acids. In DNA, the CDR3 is TGTGCCATCAGTGCGGGTGATCAGCCCCAGCATTTT. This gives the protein CAISAGDQPQHF.

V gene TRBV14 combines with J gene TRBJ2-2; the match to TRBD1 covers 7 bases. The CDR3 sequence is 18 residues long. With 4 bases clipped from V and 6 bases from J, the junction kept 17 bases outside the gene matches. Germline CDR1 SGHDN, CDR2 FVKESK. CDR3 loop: CASSRKPLGQGVAGELFF. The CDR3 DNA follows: TGTGCCAGCAGCCGCAAACCCCTCGGGCAGGGGGTAGCCGGGGAGCTGTTTTTT.

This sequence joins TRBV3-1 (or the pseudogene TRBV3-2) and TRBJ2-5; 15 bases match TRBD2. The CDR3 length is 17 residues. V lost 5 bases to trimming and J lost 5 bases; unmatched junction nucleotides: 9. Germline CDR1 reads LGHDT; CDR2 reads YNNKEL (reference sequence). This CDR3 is CASSYRTSGGVSETQYF. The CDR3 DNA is TGTGCCAGCAGCTACCGGACTAGCGGGGGGGTGTCGGAGACCCAGTACTTC.

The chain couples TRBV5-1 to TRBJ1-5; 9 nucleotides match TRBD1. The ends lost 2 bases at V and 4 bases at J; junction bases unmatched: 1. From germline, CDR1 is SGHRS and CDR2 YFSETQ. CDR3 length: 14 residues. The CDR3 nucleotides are TGCGCCAGCAGCTTCGGGACAGGGAATCAGCCCCAGCATTTT. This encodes CASSFGTGNQPQHF.